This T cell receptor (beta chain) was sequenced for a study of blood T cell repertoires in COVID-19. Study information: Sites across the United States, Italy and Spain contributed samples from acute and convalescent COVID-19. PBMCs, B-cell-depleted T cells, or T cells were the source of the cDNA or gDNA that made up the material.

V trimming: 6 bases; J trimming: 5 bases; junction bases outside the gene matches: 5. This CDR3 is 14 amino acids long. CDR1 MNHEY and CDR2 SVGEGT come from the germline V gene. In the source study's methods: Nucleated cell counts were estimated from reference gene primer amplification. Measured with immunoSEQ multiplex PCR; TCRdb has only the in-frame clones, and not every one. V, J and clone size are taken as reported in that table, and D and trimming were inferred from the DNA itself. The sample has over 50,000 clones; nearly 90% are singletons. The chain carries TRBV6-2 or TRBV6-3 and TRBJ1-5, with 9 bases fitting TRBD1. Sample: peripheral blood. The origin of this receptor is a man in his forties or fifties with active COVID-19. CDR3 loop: CASSRGTGHQPQHF. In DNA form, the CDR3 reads TGTGCCAGCAGCCGCGGGACAGGGCATCAGCCCCAGCATTTT.